The clone carrying this TCR beta chain has just a few counts. This sample is drawn from a study of CD8+ T cells in alopecia areata. Extraction of RNA preceded its reverse transcription into cDNA, which served as the sequencing template. Clones were sequenced by immunoSEQ multiplex PCR, and TCRdb holds only the in-frame ones, with some missing. The sample has 150,000 to 200,000 clones; roughly 66% are singletons. Treatment in this sample: oral pan-JAK inhibitor, 5-10 mg twice daily. V shed 1 base and J shed 9 bases, with 10 bases lying between them. Looked up from germline, CDR1 is SGHTA and CDR2 is FQGNSA. The CDR3 contains 14 residues.

V usage is TRBV7-2 and J usage is TRBJ1-6, with D possibly being TRBD1 (5 bases). This sequence was found in a human donor with alopecia areata. Sequences were derived from CD4+ T cells sorted from blood, sampled at week 24, from a patient treated with tofacitinib. The CDR3 region has the DNA TGTGCCAGCAGCTTAGGGGGGGACGCTTCACCCCTCCACTTT. Its translation is CASSLGGDASPLHF.